Sequencing of this T cell receptor beta chain was carried out in a study of graft-versus-host responses after intestinal transplantation. Across the whole study: Anti-thymocyte globulin induction was given to all recipients, followed by tacrolimus and steroids for about 3 years. General study findings and limits: There was an association between peak levels of circulating GvH clones and early post-transplant HvG declines. The marrow of recipients harbored GvH clones, and ileum or blood showed some of them first.

Proliferating CFSE-low CD3+CD4+ and CD3+CD8+ responders were sorted post-reaction. Germline V gene sequence: CDR1 SGHRS, CDR2 YFSETQ. Unmatched junction bases numbered 13, after V lost 7 bases and J lost 5 bases. The length of the CDR3 is 15 residues. Using immunoSEQ multiplex PCR, the repertoire was profiled, and TCRdb retains in-frame clones only, with some absent. The table includes around 15,000 clones, 30% to 35% detected once. The chain is built from TRBV5-1 and TRBJ2-3; 7 bases are a match to TRBD1. The clonotype originates from a human patient who received an intestinal transplant. The specimen comprised alloreactive CD4+ T cells from a mixed lymphocyte reaction culture, sampled before intestinal transplant. The subset was: CFSE-low proliferating T cells sorted from roughly 6-day pre-transplant mixed lymphocyte reaction (GvH or HvG direction). CDR3 nucleotides: TGCGCCAGCGGACGGACAGGAGATTTGGGAGATACGCAGTATTTT. Protein product: CASGRTGDLGDTQYF.